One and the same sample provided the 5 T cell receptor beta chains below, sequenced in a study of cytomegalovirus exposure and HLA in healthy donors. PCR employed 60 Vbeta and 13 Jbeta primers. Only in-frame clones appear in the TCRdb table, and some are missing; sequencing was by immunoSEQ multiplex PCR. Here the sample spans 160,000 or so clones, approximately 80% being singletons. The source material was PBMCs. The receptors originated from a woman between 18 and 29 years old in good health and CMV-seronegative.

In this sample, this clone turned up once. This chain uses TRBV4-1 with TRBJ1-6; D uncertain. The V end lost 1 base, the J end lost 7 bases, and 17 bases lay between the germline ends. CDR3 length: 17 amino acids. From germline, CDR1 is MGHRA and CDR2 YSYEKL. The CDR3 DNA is TGCGCCAGCAGCCAAGTGCGGGTCCTCGCGGGGAATTCACCCCTCCACTTT. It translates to CASSQVRVLAGNSPLHF.

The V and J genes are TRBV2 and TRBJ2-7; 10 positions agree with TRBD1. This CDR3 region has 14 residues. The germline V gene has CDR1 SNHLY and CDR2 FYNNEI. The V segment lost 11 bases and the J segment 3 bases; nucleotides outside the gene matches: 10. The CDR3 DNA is TGTGCCGGTTCTTCCGGGACAGGGGACTACGAGCAGTACTTC. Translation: CAGSSGTGDYEQYF.

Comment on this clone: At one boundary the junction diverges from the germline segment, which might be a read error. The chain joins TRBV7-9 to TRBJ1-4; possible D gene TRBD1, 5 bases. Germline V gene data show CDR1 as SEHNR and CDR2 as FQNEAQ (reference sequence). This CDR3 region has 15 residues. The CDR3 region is CSSSLGRVVMEKLFF. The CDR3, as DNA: TGTTCCAGCAGCTTAGGCAGGGTTGTGATGGAAAAACTGTTTTTT.

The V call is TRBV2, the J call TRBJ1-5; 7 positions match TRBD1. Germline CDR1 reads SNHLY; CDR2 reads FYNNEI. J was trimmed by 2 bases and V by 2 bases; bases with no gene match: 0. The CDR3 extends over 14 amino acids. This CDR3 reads CASSETGGNQPQHF. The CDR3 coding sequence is TGTGCCAGCAGTGAAACAGGGGGCAATCAGCCCCAGCATTTT.

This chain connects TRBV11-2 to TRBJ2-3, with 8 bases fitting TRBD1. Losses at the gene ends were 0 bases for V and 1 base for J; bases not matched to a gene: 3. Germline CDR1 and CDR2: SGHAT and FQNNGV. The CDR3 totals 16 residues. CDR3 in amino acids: CASSLDLTGGTDTQYF. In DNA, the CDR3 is TGTGCCAGCAGCTTAGATCTGACAGGGGGCACAGATACGCAGTATTTT.